Each of the 28 T cell receptor beta chains below was sequenced from the same sample in a study of molecular identifiers for immune sequencing clone quantification. TCRdb itself ran the PCR reads through MiXCR, one entry per CDR3 protein. The sample lists over 550,000 distinct CDR3 sequences, roughly 23% seen once, with 0.75% to 0.8% in the top ten. The sequenced sample was naive CD8+ T cells from blood, with Jurkat cell RNA spiked in. Noted subset: FACS-sorted CD8+CD4-CCR7+CD45RA+ naive T cells. All receptors derive from a human donor in good health. Some libraries in this study had Jurkat cell RNA spiked in.

The rearrangement uses TRBV6-2 or TRBV6-3 and TRBJ2-2, with D perhaps being TRBD1 or TRBD2 (6 bases each). Trimming took off 3 bases at V and 1 base at J, with 12 bases between the two ends. This CDR3 is 16 amino acids long. The germline gives CDR1 MNHEY, CDR2 SVGEGT. DNA of the CDR3: TGTGCCAGCAGTTATAGGGGGACTCAGAACACCGGGGAGCTGTTTTTT. Amino acids: CASSYRGTQNTGELFF.

A note on this clonotype: The missing conserved phenylalanine or tryptophan at the end of this CDR3 makes a read error likely. The chain carries TRBV6-2 or TRBV6-3 and TRBJ2-5, with 9 bases fitting TRBD2. Germline V gene data show CDR1 as MNHEY and CDR2 as SVGEGT. This CDR3 has 16 amino acids. Trimming removed 2 bases from V and 2 bases from J; junction bases left unmatched: 6. The CDR3 region has the DNA TGTGCCAGCAGTTACCCTACTCTAGCGGGGCAAGAGACCCAGTACTTA. Translating it yields CASSYPTLAGQETQYL.

The table lists this clonotype with a few counts. The chain couples TRBV4-1 to TRBJ1-5; no clear D gene. Germline assignment: CDR1 MGHRA and CDR2 YSYEKL. The CDR3 spans 16 residues. V was shortened by 2 bases and J by 4 bases, with 15 bases between the two germline ends. The CDR3, as DNA: TGCGCCAGCAGCCAACTACCGGGAGGCTCAAATCAGCCCCAGCATTTT. This gives the protein CASSQLPGGSNQPQHF.

The rearrangement links TRBV29-1 to TRBJ2-5; D perhaps matches TRBD2 (5 bases). V was shortened by 1 base and J by 5 bases, with 8 bases between the two germline ends. Germline CDR1 SQVTM, CDR2 ANQGSEA. This CDR3 has 12 residues. The CDR3, as DNA: TGCAGCGTTGAAGTCACGGGGGAGACCCAGTACTTC. Encoded protein: CSVEVTGETQYF.

A note on this clonotype: The junction and the germline gene differ at one end; a read error may be behind it. This chain links TRBV20-1 with TRBJ2-5; TRBD2 might be the D (5 bases). This CDR3 spans 11 amino acids. Germline V CDR1 and CDR2: DFQATT, SNEGSKA (reference sequence). The CDR3 loop is CRAREGRTQYF. CDR3 DNA sequence: TGCAGGGCTAGAGAAGGGAGGACCCAGTACTTC.

The genes are TRBV7-9 and TRBJ1-1, with D unclear. V lost 5 bases and J 10 bases, leaving 23 bases between the germline ends. Germline V gives CDR1 SEHNR, CDR2 FQNEAQ (reference sequence). The CDR3 runs to 15 residues. CDR3 residues: CASSKSVGMNPAAFF. DNA of the CDR3: TGTGCCAGCAGCAAGAGTGTAGGAATGAACCCTGCAGCTTTCTTT.

Many counts were recorded for this clonotype. The chain combines TRBV9 with TRBJ2-2, with D tentatively TRBD1 or TRBD2 (5 bases each). Per germline, CDR1 SGDLS and CDR2 YYNGEE. Trimming removed 5 bases at V and 5 bases at J, with 7 bases between. The CDR3 is 12 amino acids. The CDR3 nucleotides are TGTGCCAGCAGTGAGGGGACCGGGGAGCTGTTTTTT. Translation gives CASSEGTGELFF.

This clonotype was detected many times. The J gene is TRBJ1-1, the V gene TRBV3-1, with D possibly TRBD1 on 6 matching bases. This CDR3 comprises 14 residues. Trimming removed 3 bases at V and 1 base at J, with 9 bases between. Germline CDR1 LGHDT, CDR2 YNNKEL (reference sequence). As DNA, the CDR3 is TGTGCCAGCAGCCAGGACAGCTGGAACACTGAAGCTTTCTTT. The encoded protein is CASSQDSWNTEAFF.

Comments on this clonotype: It may be a read error: a sequence one base away is much more abundant. The gene calls are TRBV14 and TRBJ2-5, with TRBD1 matching over 9 bases. The CDR3 covers 16 residues. Germline V CDR1 and CDR2: SGHDN, FVKESK. V lost 3 bases to trimming and J lost 2 bases; unmatched junction nucleotides: 7. Here the CDR3 DNA reads TGTGCCAGCAGCCAGGGCGGGACAGGGCTTCAAGAGACCCAGTACTTC. Translating it yields CASSQGGTGLQETQYF.

This clonotype was observed many times. The V and J genes are TRBV4-3 and TRBJ2-7; D unresolved. The CDR3 has 15 residues. CDR1 is LGHNA and CDR2 is YSLEER in the germline V gene. Trimming left V 0 bases short and J 0 bases short, with 9 bases between. Here the CDR3 DNA reads TGCGCCAGCAGCCAAGATCGTTTCAGCTCCTACGAGCAGTACTTC. Translating gives CASSQDRFSSYEQYF.

The V and J genes are TRBV20-1 and TRBJ2-7; maybe TRBD2 (6 bases). The CDR3 runs to 13 residues. The germline V and J ends were trimmed by 2 bases and 1 base, with 9 bases remaining between them. Germline values: CDR1 DFQATT, CDR2 SNEGSKA (reference sequence). The CDR3 sequence: CSARRRESYEQYF. CDR3 nucleotides: TGCAGTGCTAGACGGAGGGAATCCTACGAGCAGTACTTC.

This clonotype has only a few counts. V gene TRBV5-1 combines with J gene TRBJ1-2, with D possibly TRBD1 on 6 matching bases. CDR1 and CDR2 from the germline V gene are SGHRS and YFSETQ. V lost 0 bases and J 4 bases, leaving 13 bases between the germline ends. The CDR3 length is 15 residues. Here the CDR3 DNA reads TGCGCCAGCAGCTTGGCAGGGGCCTCTGCCTATGGCTACACCTTC. Its translation: CASSLAGASAYGYTF. Combining the CDR3 with reference TRBV5-1 and TRBJ1-2 gives the whole variable domain KAGVTQTPRYLIKTRGQQVTLSCSPISGHRSVSWYQQTPGQGLQFLFEYFSETQRNKGNFPGRFSGRQFSNSRSEMNVSTLELGDSALYLCASSLAGASAYGYTFGSGTRLTVV.

This clonotype was seen at least ten times. The chain carries TRBV4-3 and TRBJ2-2, with D hard to call. Germline CDR1 and CDR2: LGHNA and YSLEER. Trimming cost V 0 bases and J 4 bases, with 6 bases left between them. This CDR3 contains 14 residues. CDR3 region: CASSQDSFTGELFF. The CDR3 nucleotides read TGCGCCAGCAGCCAAGACAGCTTCACCGGGGAGCTGTTTTTT.

This clonotype was seen repeatedly, ten times or more. The CDR3 DNA sequence: TGTGCCAGCAGTCCGGAGGGGATGCACGATGAGCAGTTCTTC. It is translated as CASSPEGMHDEQFF. This chain joins TRBV12-3 or TRBV12-4 and TRBJ2-1, with D perhaps matching TRBD2 (6 bases). This CDR3 is built from 14 residues. Trimming left V 5 bases short and J 8 bases short, with 16 bases between.

This chain links TRBV4-1 with TRBJ1-1; D may be TRBD1 (6 bases). The CDR3 runs to 16 residues. V lost 1 base to trimming and J lost 3 bases, with 15 bases between them. Germline CDR1 is MGHRA and CDR2 is YSYEKL. The CDR3 sequence: CASSQAVMGGDTEAFF. Here the CDR3 DNA reads TGCGCCAGCAGCCAAGCAGTCATGGGGGGCGACACTGAAGCTTTCTTT.

This chain links TRBV19 with TRBJ2-3, with D possibly being TRBD1 (6 bases). Trimming removed 2 bases from V and 2 bases from J, with 11 bases in between. From germline, CDR1 is LNHDA and CDR2 SQIVND (reference sequence). CDR3 length: 15 amino acids. As DNA, the CDR3 is TGTGCCAGTAGTATATATGGGACAAACACAGATACGCAGTATTTT. Translating it yields CASSIYGTNTDTQYF.

Concerning this clonotype: This sequence may be a read error, since a much larger clone differs from it by one base. This chain links TRBV28 with TRBJ2-2, with no clear D. CDR1 MDHEN and CDR2 SYDVKM come from the germline V gene. This CDR3 has 13 residues. CDR3 nucleotide sequence: TGTGCCGGCAGTCCTACCTTGACCGGGGAGCTGTTTTTT. Protein product: CAGSPTLTGELFF.

A note on this clonotype: Germline and junction disagree at one end, which may indicate a read error. The V and J genes are TRBV9 and TRBJ2-5; D gene unclear. This CDR3 has 14 residues. Germline CDR1 and CDR2: SGDLS and YYNGEE. The CDR3 loop is CASSEDGPPASEYF. As DNA, the CDR3 is TGTGCGAGCAGCGAGGACGGCCCGCCTGCGAGCGAGTACTTC. Combining the CDR3 with reference TRBV9 and TRBJ2-5 gives the whole variable domain DSGVTQTPKHLITATGQRVTLRCSPRSGDLSVYWYQQSLDQGLQFLIQYYNGEERAKGNILERFSAQQFPDLHSELNLSSLELGDSALYFCASSEDGPPASEYFGPGTRLLVL.

This clonotype was counted a few times. The chain uses TRBV30 and TRBJ1-3; possible D gene TRBD1, 5 bases. CDR1 is GTSNPN and CDR2 is SVGIG in the germline V gene (reference sequence). The CDR3 runs 15 residues. Trimming took 4 bases from V and 8 from J, leaving 21 bases between them. The CDR3 DNA reads as TGTGCCTGGAATCATATTGGGACGCCGGGCGACACCATATATTTT. Translated: CAWNHIGTPGDTIYF. Full variable domain (missing parts from reference TRBV30 and TRBJ1-3): SQTIHQWPATLVQPVGSPLSLECTVEGTSNPNLYWYRQAAGRGLQLLFYSVGIGQISSEVPQNLSASRPQDRQFILSSKKLLLSDSGFYLCAWNHIGTPGDTIYFGEGSWLTVV.

In its sample, this clonotype was seen once. A junction boundary mismatches the germline segment, possibly from a read error. The chain has TRBV7-9 and TRBJ2-7; 8 bases match TRBD1. The germline V gene encodes CDR1 SEHNR and CDR2 FQNEAQ (reference sequence). The CDR3 runs to 13 residues. This CDR3 reads CANSHGTGYEQYF. The CDR3 nucleotides are TGTGCCAACAGCCATGGGACAGGCTACGAGCAGTACTTC.

This clonotype was found many times. The chain links TRBV27 to TRBJ2-3; 10 bases line up with TRBD2. Germline V CDR1 and CDR2: MNHEY, SMNVEV (reference sequence). V lost 8 bases and J lost 4; bases outside the gene matches: 9. The length of the CDR3 is 15 residues. CDR3 sequence: CASRLLAGGSDTQYF. The CDR3 DNA reads as TGTGCCAGCCGACTCTTAGCGGGAGGATCAGATACGCAGTATTTT.

Many counts were recorded for this clonotype. The J gene is TRBJ2-2, the V gene TRBV9; 9 nucleotides match TRBD2. Trimming took 0 bases from V and 5 from J; bases not matched to a gene: 5. CDR1 is SGDLS, CDR2 YYNGEE, per germline. This CDR3 is built from 16 residues. CDR3 DNA: TGTGCCAGCAGCGTAGGTGGGACTAGCCTGACCGGGGAGCTGTTTTTT. Protein sequence: CASSVGGTSLTGELFF.

The J gene is TRBJ2-1, the V gene TRBV14, with 9 bases that match TRBD2. V shed 2 bases and J 0 bases; nucleotides not matched to a gene: 2. The CDR3 length is 16 residues. Germline CDR1 SGHDN, CDR2 FVKESK. CDR3 sequence: CASSQLAGLSYNEQFF. CDR3 nucleotides: TGTGCCAGCAGCCAACTAGCGGGACTCTCCTACAATGAGCAGTTCTTC. The full variable domain, completed using reference TRBV14 and TRBJ2-1, is EAGVTQFPSHSVIEKGQTVTLRCDPISGHDNLYWYRRVMGKEIKFLLHFVKESKQDESGMPNNRFLAERTGGTYSTLKVQPAELEDSGVYFCASSQLAGLSYNEQFFGPGTRLTVL.

The rearrangement links TRBV6-2 or TRBV6-3 to TRBJ1-6, with a possible D match to TRBD1 (6 bases). Germline-derived CDR1 and CDR2 are MNHEY and SVGEGT. The CDR3 is 15 amino acids. V was shortened by 4 bases and J by 7 bases, with 14 bases between the two germline ends. Here the CDR3 reads CASSWAGDANSPLHF. The CDR3 nucleotides read TGTGCCAGCAGTTGGGCAGGGGATGCAAATTCACCCCTCCACTTT.

In its sample, this clonotype was seen a few times. The rearrangement joins TRBV9 to TRBJ2-3; 11 nucleotides line up with TRBD1. Trimming at V came to 4 bases and at J to 2 bases, leaving 9 bases not matched to a gene. Germline V gene lookup returns CDR1 SGDLS and CDR2 YYNGEE. CDR3 length equals 17 residues. CDR3 sequence reads: CASSPRRTGGITDTQYF. Written as DNA, the CDR3 is TGTGCCAGCAGCCCTCGTCGGACAGGGGGCATCACAGATACGCAGTATTTT.

This clonotype appeared a few times. The chain links TRBV14 to TRBJ2-1; 8 nucleotides line up with TRBD2. CDR3 size: 13 residues. V dropped 3 bases and J dropped 12; count of bases not matched to a gene: 7. Germline-derived CDR1 and CDR2 are SGHDN and FVKESK. The CDR3 sequence is CASSQFSGARQFF. The CDR3 coding sequence is TGTGCCAGCAGCCAGTTTAGCGGGGCACGGCAGTTCTTC.

This clonotype was recorded at least ten times. The chain is built from TRBV30 and TRBJ2-5; a possible D gene is TRBD2 (6 bases). CDR3 length: 12 residues. With 3 bases removed from V and 5 bases from J, the gap between germline ends came to 10 bases. The germline V gene has CDR1 GTSNPN and CDR2 SVGIG (reference sequence). The DNA of the CDR3 is TGTGCCTGGAGAAGCGGGTTCGAGACCCAGTACTTC. Encoded protein: CAWRSGFETQYF.

Notes on this clonotype: This could be a read error, since a much larger clone is one nucleotide away. The chain recombines TRBV6-1 with TRBJ2-7; possibly TRBD1 for D (6 bases). V was cut by 5 bases and J by 3 bases, with 14 bases left in between. CDR3 length: 14 amino acids. From germline, CDR1 is MNHNS and CDR2 SASEGT. CDR3 protein: CASSTSQGFYEQYF. The CDR3 DNA sequence: TGTGCCAGCAGTACCTCACAGGGCTTCTACGAGCAGTACTTC.